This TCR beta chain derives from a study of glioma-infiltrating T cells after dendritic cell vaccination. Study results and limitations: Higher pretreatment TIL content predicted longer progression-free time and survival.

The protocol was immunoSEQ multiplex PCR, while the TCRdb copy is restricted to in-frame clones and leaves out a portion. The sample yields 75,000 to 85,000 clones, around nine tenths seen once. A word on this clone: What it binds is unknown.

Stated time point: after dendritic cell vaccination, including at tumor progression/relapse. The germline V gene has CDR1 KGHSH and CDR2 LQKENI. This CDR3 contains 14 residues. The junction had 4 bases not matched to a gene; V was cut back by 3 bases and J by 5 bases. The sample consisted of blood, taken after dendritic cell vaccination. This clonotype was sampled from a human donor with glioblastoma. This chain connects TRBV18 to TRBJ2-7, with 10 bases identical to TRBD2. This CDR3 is CASSPSSGSHEQYF. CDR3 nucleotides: TGTGCCAGCTCACCCTCTAGCGGGAGCCACGAGCAGTACTTC.